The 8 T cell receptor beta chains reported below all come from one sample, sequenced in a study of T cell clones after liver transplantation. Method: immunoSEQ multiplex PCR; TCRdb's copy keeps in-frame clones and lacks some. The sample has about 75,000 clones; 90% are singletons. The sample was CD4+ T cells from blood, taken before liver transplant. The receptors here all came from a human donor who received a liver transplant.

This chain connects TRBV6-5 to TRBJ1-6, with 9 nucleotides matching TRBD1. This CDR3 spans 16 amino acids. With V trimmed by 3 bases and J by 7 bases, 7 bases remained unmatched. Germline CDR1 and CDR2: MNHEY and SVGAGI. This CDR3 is CASSYTGTGMNSPLHF. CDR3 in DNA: TGTGCCAGCAGTTATACTGGGACAGGGATGAATTCACCCCTCCACTTT.

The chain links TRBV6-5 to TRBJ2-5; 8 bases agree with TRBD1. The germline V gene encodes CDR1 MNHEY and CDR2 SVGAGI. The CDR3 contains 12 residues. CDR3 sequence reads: CVAGGLPETQYF. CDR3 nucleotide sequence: TGTGTGGCAGGGGGCCTCCCAGAGACCCAGTACTTC.

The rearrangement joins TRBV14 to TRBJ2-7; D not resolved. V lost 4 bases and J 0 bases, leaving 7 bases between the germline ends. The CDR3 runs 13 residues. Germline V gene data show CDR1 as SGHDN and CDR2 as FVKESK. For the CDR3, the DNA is TGTGCCAGCAGCCCGCAGAGCTCCTACGAGCAGTACTTC. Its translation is CASSPQSSYEQYF.

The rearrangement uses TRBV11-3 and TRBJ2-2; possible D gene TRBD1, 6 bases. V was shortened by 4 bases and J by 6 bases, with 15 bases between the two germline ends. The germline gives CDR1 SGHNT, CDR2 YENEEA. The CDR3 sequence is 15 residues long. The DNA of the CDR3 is TGTGCCAGCAGCTCACGTTCCAAGGGGGCCGGGGAGCTGTTTTTT. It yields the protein CASSSRSKGAGELFF.

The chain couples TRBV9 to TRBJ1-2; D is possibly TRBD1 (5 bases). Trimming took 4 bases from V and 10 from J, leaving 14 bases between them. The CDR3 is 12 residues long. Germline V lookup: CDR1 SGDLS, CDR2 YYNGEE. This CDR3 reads CASSPTQGVYTF. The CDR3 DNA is TGTGCCAGCAGCCCAACTCAGGGAGTCTACACCTTC. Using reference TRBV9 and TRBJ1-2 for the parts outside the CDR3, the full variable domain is DSGVTQTPKHLITATGQRVTLRCSPRSGDLSVYWYQQSLDQGLQFLIQYYNGEERAKGNILERFSAQQFPDLHSELNLSSLELGDSALYFCASSPTQGVYTFGSGTRLTVV.

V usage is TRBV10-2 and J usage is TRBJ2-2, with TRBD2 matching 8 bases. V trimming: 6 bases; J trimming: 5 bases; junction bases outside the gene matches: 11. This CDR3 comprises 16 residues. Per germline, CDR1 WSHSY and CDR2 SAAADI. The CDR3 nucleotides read TGCGCCAGCAGGTCCGGGAGCGGGGGCGCGACCGGGGAGCTGTTTTTT. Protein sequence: CASRSGSGGATGELFF.

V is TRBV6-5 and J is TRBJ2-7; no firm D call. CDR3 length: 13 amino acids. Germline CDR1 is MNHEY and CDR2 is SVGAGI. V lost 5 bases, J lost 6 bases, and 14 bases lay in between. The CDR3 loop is CASSPGYESEQYF. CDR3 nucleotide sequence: TGTGCCAGCAGTCCCGGGTACGAAAGCGAGCAGTACTTC.

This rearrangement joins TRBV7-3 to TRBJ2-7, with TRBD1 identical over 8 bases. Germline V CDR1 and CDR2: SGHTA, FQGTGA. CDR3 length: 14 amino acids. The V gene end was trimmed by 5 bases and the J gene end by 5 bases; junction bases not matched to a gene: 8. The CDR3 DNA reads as TGTGCCAGCAGCCCCCGGACAGGGTCAGACGAGCAGTACTTC. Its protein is CASSPRTGSDEQYF.